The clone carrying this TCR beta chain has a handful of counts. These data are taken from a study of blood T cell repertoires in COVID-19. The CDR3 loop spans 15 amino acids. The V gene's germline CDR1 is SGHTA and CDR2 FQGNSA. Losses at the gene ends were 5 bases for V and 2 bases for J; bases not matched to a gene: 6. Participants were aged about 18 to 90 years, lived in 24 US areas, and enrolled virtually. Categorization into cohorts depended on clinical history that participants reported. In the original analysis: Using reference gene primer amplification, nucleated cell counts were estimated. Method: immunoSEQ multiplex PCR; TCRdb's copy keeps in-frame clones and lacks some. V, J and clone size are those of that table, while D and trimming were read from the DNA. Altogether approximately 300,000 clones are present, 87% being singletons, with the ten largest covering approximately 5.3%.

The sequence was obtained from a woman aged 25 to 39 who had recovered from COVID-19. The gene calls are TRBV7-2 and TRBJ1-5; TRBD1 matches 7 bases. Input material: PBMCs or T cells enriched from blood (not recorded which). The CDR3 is CASSNQGGGNQPQHF. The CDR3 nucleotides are TGTGCCAGCAGCAACCAGGGGGGAGGCAATCAGCCCCAGCATTTT.